The 4 T cell receptor beta chains below come from one sample, sequenced in a study of T cells in Graves' hyperthyroidism and ophthalmopathy. Researchers took RNA transcripts and amplified the TCR beta CDR3 regions from them. In the first-round RT-PCR of the TCR CDR3, the HTBI primer set was used. A single record per CDR3 protein comes from TCRdb applying MiXCR to the multiplex PCR reads. The table lists around 280,000 distinct CDR3 sequences, around 13% of them singletons. The sample was blood. The receptors come from a woman in her 40s with Graves' hyperthyroidism.

V usage is TRBV20-1 and J usage is TRBJ1-1, with 7 bases lining up with TRBD1. The trim removed 3 bases at V and 2 bases at J, leaving 6 bases unmatched. The germline CDR1 and CDR2 sequences are DFQATT and SNEGSKA (reference sequence). CDR3 length: 14 amino acids. CDR3 in amino acids: CSARTGSVNTEAFF. Written as DNA, the CDR3 is TGCAGTGCTAGGACAGGGTCAGTAAACACTGAAGCTTTCTTT.

The rearrangement uses TRBV5-1 and TRBJ2-7; 7 bases map to TRBD1. There are 14 residues in the CDR3. After removal of 1 base from V and 4 bases from J, the junction contained 5 bases not matched to a gene. Looked up from germline, CDR1 is SGHRS and CDR2 is YFSETQ. CDR3 residues: CASSLRQGRYEQYF. As DNA, the CDR3 is TGCGCCAGCAGCTTGCGACAGGGAAGGTACGAGCAGTACTTC.

In DNA form, the CDR3 reads TGTGCCACCAGTGTGGGGACAGGGGTTGGAGAGACCCAGTACTTC. As protein: CATSVGTGVGETQYF. The chain links TRBV24-1 to TRBJ2-5; 10 nucleotides align to TRBD1. Germline V gene lookup returns CDR1 KGHDR and CDR2 SFDVKD. The CDR3 covers 15 residues. Germline trimming cut 5 bases from V and 4 bases from J; bases unmatched to any gene: 6.

This clonotype occurred many times. This sequence joins TRBV5-8 and TRBJ1-3; 7 positions agree with TRBD1. Germline V gene sequence: CDR1 SGHTS, CDR2 YDEGEE. Germline trimming cut 4 bases from V and 3 bases from J; bases unmatched to any gene: 4. The CDR3 loop spans 14 amino acids. CDR3 region: CASSRRQGGNTIYF. The CDR3 bases are TGTGCCAGCAGCCGGAGACAGGGTGGAAACACCATATATTTT.